The entry below describes one TCR beta chain. Trimming took off 7 bases at V and 1 base at J, with 6 bases between the two ends. The CDR3 is 11 residues long. CDR1 and CDR2 from the germline V gene are SGHTS and YDEGEE. The data derive from a study of blood T cell repertoires in COVID-19. TCRdb keeps only in-frame clones here, not all; method: immunoSEQ multiplex PCR. The sample lists some 410,000 clones, around 87% seen once, with 0.9% to 1% in the top ten. The chain combines TRBV5-8 with TRBJ2-7, with D uncertain. This receptor was taken from a woman aged 25-40 years with acute COVID-19. Sequenced sample: PBMCs or T cells enriched from blood (not recorded which). The CDR3 reads CASVGSYEQYF. The CDR3 DNA reads TGTGCCAGCGTCGGTTCCTACGAGCAGTACTTC.